This is a list of T cell receptor beta chains from one sample in a study of blood T cell repertoires in COVID-19. Produced via immunoSEQ multiplex PCR; TCRdb's table is partial and in-frame only. Among about 220,000 clones listed, 75% to 90% were seen once. Sequenced input: peripheral blood. Every receptor here comes from a woman in her twenties or thirties who had recovered from COVID-19. Both conserved end residues are part of each CDR3. The D gene is left open where the match is weak. The size of a clone is reported for some rows only, either as once, few or many, or as a class for expanded clones.

D gene,J gene,clone size,V gene,CDR3 protein,CDR3 DNA
TRBD1,TRBJ1-2,.,TRBV6-5,CAIPPGQEFYGYTF,TGTGCCATCCCCCCGGGACAGGAATTTTATGGCTACACCTTC
.,TRBJ1-1,once,TRBV10-3,CAISEWDEQGAFF,TGTGCCATCAGTGAGTGGGACGAACAGGGAGCTTTCTTT
TRBD1,TRBJ1-2,.,TRBV19,CASSIATGYYGYTF,TGTGCCAGTAGTATTGCGACAGGGTACTATGGCTACACCTTC
TRBD2,TRBJ2-3,.,TRBV7-9,CASSPIGLAGGLTDTQYF,TGTGCCAGCAGCCCGATCGGGCTAGCGGGGGGACTCACAGATACGCAGTATTTT
.,TRBJ2-1,.,TRBV9,CASSPDTYNEQFF,TGTGCCAGCAGCCCGGACACATACAATGAGCAGTTCTTC
.,TRBJ1-6,once,TRBV6-1,CASSEVNRISPLHF,TGTGCCAGCAGTGAAGTCAACAGAATTTCACCCCTCCACTTT
.,TRBJ2-5,.,TRBV4-1,CASSQDIGGTLQETQYF,TGCGCCAGCAGCCAAGATATCGGGGGAACCTTACAAGAGACCCAGTACTTC
.,TRBJ1-1,once,TRBV2,CASSGRTNTEAFF,TGTGCCAGCAGTGGCAGAACGAACACTGAAGCTTTCTTT
TRBD2,TRBJ2-1,.,TRBV11-2,CASSSSGGAYNEQFF,TGTGCCAGCAGCTCTAGCGGGGGGGCCTACAATGAGCAGTTCTTC
TRBD1,TRBJ2-7,.,TRBV18,CASSPLGDPGGLYEQYF,TGTGCCAGCTCACCACTTGGGGATCCAGGGGGCCTCTACGAGCAGTACTTC
.,TRBJ2-1,.,TRBV27,CASSLSLYNEQFF,TGTGCCAGCAGTTTATCCCTCTACAATGAGCAGTTCTTC
TRBD1,TRBJ1-2,.,TRBV11-2,CASSSTGDAFYGYTF,TGTGCCAGCAGCTCGACAGGGGACGCCTTTTATGGCTACACCTTC
.,TRBJ2-5,.,TRBV7-9,CASGGAAETQYF,TGTGCCAGCGGGGGCGCCGCAGAGACCCAGTACTTC
TRBD1,TRBJ1-2,.,TRBV7-2,CASSFTGEVFGYTF,TGTGCCAGCAGCTTTACAGGGGAAGTGTTTGGCTACACCTTC
.,TRBJ2-5,.,TRBV20-1,CSASNRGLETQYF,TGCAGTGCTAGTAATAGGGGCTTGGAGACCCAGTACTTC
TRBD1,TRBJ1-6,.,TRBV5-4,CASSTGGDNSPLHF,TGTGCCAGCAGCACAGGGGGAGATAATTCACCCCTCCACTTT
.,TRBJ2-7,.,TRBV27,CASSLVAGGTYEQYF,TGTGCCAGCAGTTTAGTGGCAGGGGGGACCTACGAGCAGTACTTC
TRBD1,TRBJ2-7,once,TRBV3-1/TRBV3-2,CASSHSGTGTKEQYF,TGTGCCAGCAGCCATTCAGGGACAGGGACTAAAGAGCAGTACTTC
TRBD1,TRBJ1-1,.,TRBV2,CASRGDRGASMNTEAFF,TGTGCCAGCAGGGGGGACAGGGGGGCCTCAATGAACACTGAAGCTTTCTTT
.,TRBJ2-3,.,TRBV7-8,CASSRDSTDTQYF,TGTGCCAGCAGCCGCGACAGTACAGATACGCAGTATTTT
.,TRBJ1-5,.,TRBV2,CASSPQGLNNQPQHF,TGTGCCAGCAGTCCTCAGGGTCTGAACAATCAGCCCCAGCATTTT
TRBD1,TRBJ2-7,.,TRBV7-9,CASSHTGVEQYF,TGTGCCAGCAGTCATACAGGGGTCGAGCAGTACTTC
TRBD1,TRBJ1-6,.,TRBV12-3/TRBV12-4,CASRGTANSPLHF,TGTGCCAGCAGAGGGACAGCTAATTCACCCCTCCACTTT
TRBD2,TRBJ2-7,once,TRBV5-5,CASSLTSGDVEQYF,TGTGCCAGCAGCTTGACTAGCGGGGATGTCGAGCAGTACTTC
TRBD2,TRBJ2-7,.,TRBV7-2,CASSLAPTSESYYEQYF,TGTGCCAGCAGCTTAGCCCCAACTAGCGAGTCCTACTACGAGCAGTACTTC
.,TRBJ2-5,.,TRBV7-3,CASSAGSTETQYF,TGTGCCAGCAGCGCCGGGAGTACAGAGACCCAGTACTTC
.,TRBJ1-5,.,TRBV19,CASRTGGGDQPQHF,TGTGCCAGTAGGACCGGAGGGGGGGATCAGCCCCAGCATTTT
TRBD1,TRBJ2-5,.,TRBV7-6,CASTAQDRGRETQYF,TGTGCCAGCACCGCCCAGGACAGGGGTAGGGAGACCCAGTACTTC
.,TRBJ1-4,.,TRBV4-1,CASSQDSERGNEKLFF,TGCGCCAGCAGCCAAGATTCGGAAAGAGGTAATGAAAAACTGTTTTTT
TRBD1,TRBJ2-7,.,TRBV15,CATSTGQGFEQYF,TGTGCCACCAGCACGGGACAGGGTTTCGAGCAGTACTTC
TRBD2,TRBJ2-1,.,TRBV5-1,CASSLVLAGPNEQFF,TGCGCCAGCAGCTTGGTTCTAGCGGGACCTAATGAGCAGTTCTTC
TRBD1,TRBJ1-2,.,TRBV10-3,CAIKGQGSTTNYGYTF,TGTGCCATCAAGGGACAGGGGTCTACCACTAACTATGGCTACACCTTC
TRBD1,TRBJ1-1,.,TRBV11-2,CASSLGDRGSMNTEAFF,TGTGCCAGCAGCTTAGGGGACAGGGGTTCCATGAACACTGAAGCTTTCTTT
TRBD2,TRBJ2-1,.,TRBV27,CATSGDSYNEQFF,TGTGCCACTAGCGGGGACTCCTACAATGAGCAGTTCTTC
TRBD2,TRBJ2-5,.,TRBV5-4,CASSLGLAGGLQETQYF,TGTGCCAGCAGCTTGGGGCTAGCGGGGGGACTACAAGAGACCCAGTACTTC
TRBD1,TRBJ2-2,once,TRBV5-1,CASSLKGQGASGELFF,TGCGCCAGCAGCTTGAAGGGACAGGGGGCATCCGGGGAGCTGTTTTTT
TRBD1,TRBJ1-5,.,TRBV6-5,CASATGGNQPQHF,TGTGCCAGCGCGACAGGGGGCAATCAGCCCCAGCATTTT
TRBD1,TRBJ2-7,few,TRBV6-5,CASIGTGGYEQYF,TGTGCCAGCATCGGGACAGGGGGCTACGAGCAGTACTTC
.,TRBJ1-2,.,TRBV5-1,CASSPRTDNYGYTF,TGCGCCAGCAGCCCAAGGACTGATAACTATGGCTACACCTTC
TRBD2,TRBJ2-3,.,TRBV30,CAWRPYSALAVHTQYF,TGTGCCTGGAGACCATACTCGGCACTAGCGGTTCATACGCAGTATTTT
TRBD1,TRBJ1-2,.,TRBV2,CASSNTGGHGYTF,TGTGCCAGCAGTAATACAGGGGGCCATGGCTACACCTTC
.,TRBJ1-2,.,TRBV5-1,CASSTTEVYGYTF,TGCGCCAGCAGCACGACAGAGGTATATGGCTACACCTTC
.,TRBJ2-7,.,TRBV11-1,CASSRTTYEQYF,TGTGCCAGCAGCCGCACCACTTACGAGCAGTACTTC
TRBD1,TRBJ1-2,.,TRBV5-1,CASSSTTTTGANGYTF,TGCGCCAGCAGCTCCACAACGACGACAGGGGCAAATGGCTACACCTTC
.,TRBJ2-5,once,TRBV12-3/TRBV12-4,CASSSGGQETQYF,TGTGCCAGCAGCTCTGGGGGGCAAGAGACCCAGTACTTC
TRBD2,TRBJ2-3,once,TRBV5-1,CASSIEPGLTTDTQYF,TGCGCCAGCAGTATCGAACCGGGACTAACGACAGATACGCAGTATTTT
.,TRBJ1-2,.,TRBV6-5,CASSYVGGNYGYTF,TGTGCCAGCAGTTACGTGGGGGGGAACTATGGCTACACCTTC
TRBD2,TRBJ2-3,few,TRBV5-4,CASSLGGLAGGPTDTQYF,TGTGCCAGCAGCTTGGGAGGTCTAGCGGGGGGGCCAACAGATACGCAGTATTTT
.,TRBJ2-4,once,TRBV5-1,CASSFTGRDIQYF,TGCGCCAGCAGCTTCACAGGGCGGGACATTCAGTACTTC
.,TRBJ2-7,.,TRBV10-3,CAISESPLIGQGYSYEQYF,TGTGCCATCAGTGAAAGTCCCTTGATTGGGCAGGGATACTCCTACGAGCAGTACTTC